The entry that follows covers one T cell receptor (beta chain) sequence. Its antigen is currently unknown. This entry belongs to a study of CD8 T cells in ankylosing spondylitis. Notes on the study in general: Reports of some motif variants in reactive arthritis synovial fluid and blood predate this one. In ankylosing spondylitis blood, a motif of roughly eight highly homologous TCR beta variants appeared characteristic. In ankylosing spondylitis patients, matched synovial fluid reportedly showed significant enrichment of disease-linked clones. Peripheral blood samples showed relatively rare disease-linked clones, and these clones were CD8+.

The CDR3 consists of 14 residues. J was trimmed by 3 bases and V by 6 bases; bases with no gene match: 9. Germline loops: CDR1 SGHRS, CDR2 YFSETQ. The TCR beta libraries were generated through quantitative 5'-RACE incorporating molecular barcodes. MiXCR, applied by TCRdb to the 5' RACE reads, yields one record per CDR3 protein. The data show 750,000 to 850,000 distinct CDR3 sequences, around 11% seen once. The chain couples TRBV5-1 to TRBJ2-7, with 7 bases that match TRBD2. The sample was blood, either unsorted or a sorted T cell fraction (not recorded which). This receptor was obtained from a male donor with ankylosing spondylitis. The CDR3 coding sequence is TGCGCCAGCAAGCAGACTAGCCAATACTACGAGCAGTACTTC. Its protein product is CASKQTSQYYEQYF.